This T cell receptor (beta chain) was captured by sequencing in a study of early stage breast cancer tumors. Study-wide results and limits: Tumor and normal breast were distinguished via blood comparison in most of the 16 patients.

This clone was seen a handful of times. What it recognizes is unknown. Blood replicates held 0.5 ug DNA, tumor or normal breast roughly 1.5 ug, two each. Profiled with immunoSEQ multiplex PCR; TCRdb holds only in-frame clones, not every one. The table lists 45,000 to 50,000 clones, 83% of them singletons. This receptor was identified in a person aged 45 to 59 with breast cancer. The sample taken for sequencing was blood.

The CDR3 loop is CASSSGSTDTQYF. As DNA, the CDR3 is TGCGCCAGCAGCTCTGGCAGCACAGATACGCAGTATTTT. This chain joins TRBV5-1 and TRBJ2-3, with D hard to call. This CDR3 has 13 residues. V was trimmed by 3 bases and J by 0 bases, leaving 5 bases between them. Germline CDR1 is SGHRS and CDR2 is YFSETQ.